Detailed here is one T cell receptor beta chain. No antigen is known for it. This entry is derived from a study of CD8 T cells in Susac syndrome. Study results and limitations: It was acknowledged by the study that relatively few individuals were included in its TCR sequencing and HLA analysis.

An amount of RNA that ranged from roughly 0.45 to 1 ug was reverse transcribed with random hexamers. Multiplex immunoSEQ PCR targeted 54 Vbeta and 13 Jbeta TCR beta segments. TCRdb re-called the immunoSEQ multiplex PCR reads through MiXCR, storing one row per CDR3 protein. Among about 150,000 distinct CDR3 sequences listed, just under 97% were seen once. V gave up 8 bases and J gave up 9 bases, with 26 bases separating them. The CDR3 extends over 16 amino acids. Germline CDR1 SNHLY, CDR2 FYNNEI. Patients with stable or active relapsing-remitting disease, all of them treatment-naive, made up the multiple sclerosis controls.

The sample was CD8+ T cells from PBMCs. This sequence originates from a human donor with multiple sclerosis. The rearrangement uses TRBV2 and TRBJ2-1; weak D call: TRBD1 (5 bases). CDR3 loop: CASESRAAMFALEQFF. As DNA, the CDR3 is TGTGCCAGCGAAAGCAGGGCGGCCATGTTCGCCCTTGAGCAGTTCTTC. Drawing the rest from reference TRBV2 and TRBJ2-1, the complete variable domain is EPEVTQTPSHQVTQMGQEVILRCVPISNHLYFYWYRQILGQKVEFLVSFYNNEISEKSEIFDDQFSVERPDGSNFTLKIRSTKLEDSAMYFCASESRAAMFALEQFFGPGTRLTVL.